This passage covers 9 T cell receptor beta chains from one sample sequenced in a study of blood T cell repertoires in COVID-19. TCRdb keeps only in-frame clones here, not all; method: immunoSEQ multiplex PCR. This table has about 76,000 clones, about 93% appearing once. Sample: peripheral blood. Receptors originate from a human donor in a cohort sampled during active COVID-19.

The chain joins TRBV5-6 to TRBJ2-5; no reliable D call. The CDR3 is made up of 13 amino acids. Between the trimmed V and J ends, which lost 5 bases and 1 base, there was a span of 9 bases. Germline V gene sequence: CDR1 SGHDT, CDR2 YYEEEE. This CDR3 reads CASSPQIQETQYF. The CDR3 DNA sequence: TGTGCCAGCAGTCCACAGATCCAAGAGACCCAGTACTTC. The variable domain in full, with the rest retrieved from reference TRBV5-6 and TRBJ2-5, is DAGVTQSPTHLIKTRGQQVTLRCSPKSGHDTVSWYQQALGQGPQFIFQYYEEEERQRGNFPDRFSGHQFPNYSSELNVNALLLGDSALYLCASSPQIQETQYFGPGTRLLVL.

DNA of the CDR3: TGTGCCAGCAGTCCCGGGACTAGTGACACCGGGGAGCTGTTTTTT. Protein: CASSPGTSDTGELFF. The chain uses TRBV5-4 and TRBJ2-2, with TRBD2 matching over 8 bases. J gave up 3 bases and V 5 bases, and 6 bases lay outside the gene matches. From germline, CDR1 is SGHNT and CDR2 YYREEE (reference sequence). There are 15 residues in the CDR3.

The chain joins TRBV29-1 to TRBJ2-5, with 11 bases matching TRBD2. Germline lookup yields CDR1 SQVTM and CDR2 ANQGSEA. Trimming at V came to 3 bases and at J to 5 bases, leaving 8 bases not matched to a gene. The length of the CDR3 is 15 residues. The CDR3 nucleotides read TGCAGCGTTGACCTGACTAGCGGGGTGGGCGAGACCCAGTACTTC. Residues: CSVDLTSGVGETQYF.

This chain links TRBV2 with TRBJ2-5; the match to TRBD2 covers 9 bases. The CDR3 is 14 amino acids. CDR1 SNHLY and CDR2 FYNNEI come from the germline V gene. J gave up 1 base and V 5 bases, and 2 bases lay outside the gene matches. This CDR3 is CASSKRGAQETQYF. DNA of the CDR3: TGTGCCAGCAGTAAGCGGGGGGCCCAAGAGACCCAGTACTTC.

The V call is TRBV6-2 or TRBV6-3, the J call TRBJ1-6; D is uncertain. This CDR3 comprises 11 residues. With 4 bases removed from V and 9 bases from J, the gap between germline ends came to 4 bases. The V gene's germline CDR1 is MNHEY and CDR2 SVGEGT. The CDR3 reads CASSSISPLHF. CDR3 sequence (DNA): TGTGCCAGCAGTTCCATTTCACCCCTCCACTTT.

The chain is built from TRBV19 and TRBJ1-2; D possibly corresponds to TRBD1 (6 bases). This CDR3 is built from 15 residues. The V gene's germline CDR1 is LNHDA and CDR2 SQIVND (reference sequence). Trimming took off 4 bases at V and 8 bases at J, with 20 bases between the two ends. Here the CDR3 DNA reads TGTGCCAGTAGTACCGTTCAGGGGAGTATGGCGGGCTACACCTTC. Its protein is CASSTVQGSMAGYTF.

This clone was detected only once. The V gene is TRBV6-5, the J gene TRBJ2-3; no clear D gene. Germline V gives CDR1 MNHEY, CDR2 SVGAGI. Trimming removed 6 bases from V and 5 bases from J, with 9 bases in between. The CDR3 is 12 amino acids. The CDR3 is CASSPPRDTQYF. In DNA form, the CDR3 reads TGTGCCAGCAGCCCCCCTAGAGATACGCAGTATTTT.

The chain recombines TRBV7-2 with TRBJ2-5; 7 bases are a match to TRBD2. Germline-derived CDR1 and CDR2 are SGHTA and FQGNSA. Trimming removed 5 bases from V and 5 bases from J; junction bases left unmatched: 11. The CDR3 is made up of 15 amino acids. The CDR3 nucleotides are TGTGCCAGCAGCAAGCGGGGAGGCCGCCGGGAGACCCAGTACTTC. Translation gives CASSKRGGRRETQYF.

The chain uses TRBV29-1 and TRBJ2-7; 8 bases are a match to TRBD2. Germline CDR1 is SQVTM and CDR2 is ANQGSEA. CDR3 length equals 14 residues. V lost 4 bases, J lost 7 bases, and 12 bases stayed unmatched. The CDR3 coding sequence is TGCAGCGTTGCCCCGACAGTAGCGGGGCGGGAGCAGTACTTC. Translating it yields CSVAPTVAGREQYF.